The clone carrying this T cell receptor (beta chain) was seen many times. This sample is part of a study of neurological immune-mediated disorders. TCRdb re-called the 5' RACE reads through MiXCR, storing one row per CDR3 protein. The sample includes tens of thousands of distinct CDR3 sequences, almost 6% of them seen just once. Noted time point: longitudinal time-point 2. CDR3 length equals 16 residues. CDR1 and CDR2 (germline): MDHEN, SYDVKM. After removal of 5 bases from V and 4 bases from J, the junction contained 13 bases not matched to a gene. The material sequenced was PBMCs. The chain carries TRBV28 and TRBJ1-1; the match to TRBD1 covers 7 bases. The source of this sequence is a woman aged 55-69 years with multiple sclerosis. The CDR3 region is CASSPDYRGVVTEAFF. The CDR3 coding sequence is TGTGCCAGCAGTCCCGACTACAGGGGTGTCGTCACTGAAGCTTTCTTT.